The clone carrying this T cell receptor (beta chain) came up a few times. Its matching antigen is unknown. The sample comes from a study of spatial heterogeneity in lung cancer. Background on the study: The count of detected beta-chain sequences consistently exceeded that of alpha-chain sequences. General observations from the study: TCRs found ubiquitously expanded in tumor appeared in blood more at resection than at follow-up.

TCR cDNA molecules were tagged individually, and each one carried a unique molecular identifier. TCRdb reprocessed the 5' RACE reads with MiXCR, giving one entry per CDR3 protein. The data hold more than 80,000 distinct CDR3 sequences, with about an eighth observed a single time. The trim removed 8 bases at V and 2 bases at J, leaving 1 base unmatched. This CDR3 is 12 amino acids long. Time point described: sample taken at primary tumor resection. Tumor, nontumor lung or frozen PBMC supplied whole RNA that was sequenced unsorted. The cohort: some 73 early-stage, untreated non-small cell lung cancer patients.

The sample here was PBMCs, taken at surgery. The clonotype comes from a male donor with early-stage non-small cell lung cancer. V gene TRBV12-3 or TRBV12-4 combines with J gene TRBJ1-2, with 8 bases identical to TRBD1. The CDR3 protein is CASRDRNYGYTF. DNA for the CDR3: TGTGCCAGCCGGGACAGGAACTATGGCTACACCTTC.